The clone carrying this T cell receptor beta chain was counted ten times or more. As yet, its antigen is unknown. CDR3 length: 12 amino acids. V lost 8 bases, J lost 12 bases, and 17 bases lay in between. TCRdb re-derived calls from the reads in MiXCR, one entry per CDR3 protein. The table records approximately 1,000,000 distinct CDR3 sequences, around 30% of them present only once. The source of the sample is a study of T cell repertoires in cytomegalovirus infection. In the study overall: Public TCR beta signatures marked donors with CMV infection and the matching HLA. Study-wide findings and caveats: What dominated the ex vivo response were HLA-C-restricted CMV-specific TCR beta clonotypes.

The receptor's source is a human donor in good health (CMV status not recorded). Some clones in this sample may be carry-over from other donors' samples. The sample in question was cultured CD8+ T cells from PBMCs, obtained from culture after CMV antigen stimulation. The chain joins TRBV12-3 or TRBV12-4 to TRBJ2-1; a possible D gene is TRBD2 (5 bases). The CDR3 nucleotides read TGTGCCAGCGACACCTACTCCGGAGGGCAGTTCTTC. Translating it yields CASDTYSGGQFF.